Included here is one T cell receptor beta chain sequence, with context. Its antigen is not identified. This record comes from a study of T cell responses to AZD1222 COVID-19 vaccine. Second-dose groups at about 4 or about 12 weeks were pooled. Repertoires were generated with immunoSEQ multiplex PCR, while TCRdb's copy carries only in-frame clones and drops some. This table has around 25,000 clones, roughly 87% appearing once. The CDR3 is 15 residues long. With 0 bases removed from V and 6 bases from J, the gap between germline ends came to 12 bases. Per germline, CDR1 ENHRY and CDR2 SYGVKD. Broader study findings: Females outnumbered males among donors, who were mostly white British; clonal diversity was possibly underestimated.

This specimen consisted of peripheral blood, obtained 28 days after the second AZD1222 dose. The chain has TRBV10-3 and TRBJ2-1; D gene ambiguous. The TCR originated in an adult who received the AZD1222 COVID-19 vaccine. The CDR3 region has the DNA TGTGCCATCAGTGAGTCGAGTACAGCAGCCAATGAGCAGTTCTTC. This translates into CAISESSTAANEQFF.